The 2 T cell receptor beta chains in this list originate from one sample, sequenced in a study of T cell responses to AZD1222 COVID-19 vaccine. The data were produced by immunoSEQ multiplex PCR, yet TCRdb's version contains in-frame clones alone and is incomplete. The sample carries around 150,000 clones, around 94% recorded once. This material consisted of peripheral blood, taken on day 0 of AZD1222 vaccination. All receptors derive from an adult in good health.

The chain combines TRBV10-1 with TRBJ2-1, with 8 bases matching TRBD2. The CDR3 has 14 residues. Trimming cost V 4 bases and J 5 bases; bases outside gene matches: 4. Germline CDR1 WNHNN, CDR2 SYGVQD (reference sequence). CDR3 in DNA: TGCGCCAGCAGTGGAGTAGCGGGAAACAATGAGCAGTTCTTC. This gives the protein CASSGVAGNNEQFF.

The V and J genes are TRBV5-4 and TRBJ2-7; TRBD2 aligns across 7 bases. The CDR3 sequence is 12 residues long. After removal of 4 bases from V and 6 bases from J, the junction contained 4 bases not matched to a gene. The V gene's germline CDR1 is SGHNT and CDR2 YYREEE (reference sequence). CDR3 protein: CASSGRVGEQYF. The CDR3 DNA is TGTGCCAGCAGCGGGAGGGTCGGCGAGCAGTACTTC.